This TCR beta chain originates from a study of T cells in Graves' hyperthyroidism and ophthalmopathy (dated by TCRdb to between 2018 and 2020). About the study as a whole: Peripheral blood was collected at initial diagnosis, before any treatment. The study also compared thyroid tissue and blood T-cell repertoires from about six Graves' hyperthyroidism patients. According to the paper, TCR Vbeta CDR3 sequencing was carried out on 135 peripheral blood samples, which came from more than 40 ophthalmopathy, some 73 hyperthyroidism and some 17 progressor patients. Whether ophthalmopathy could be predicted prospectively was tested in an independent validation cohort made up of roughly 19 hyperthyroidism patients plus 17 patients who later progressed to ophthalmopathy. After sampling, hyperthyroidism patients received methimazole starting at 30 mg daily, and ophthalmopathy patients received high-dose intravenous methylprednisolone. To identify distinguishing TCR V-J signatures, a discovery cohort of 100 or so patients was used, comprising 43 with Graves' ophthalmopathy and around 60 with stable Graves' hyperthyroidism. The 100 discovery patients were randomly split 7:3 into training and test sets. Broad study findings and their caveats: No statistical method was used to set the sample size in advance, and investigators knew the group allocation. During validation, the model predicted progression to ophthalmopathy a median of around 7 months ahead of onset, with 70.59% sensitivity and 72.22% specificity. Most expanded thyroid clonotypes (frequency above 0.001) were also found in blood, which suggests that blood repertoires may mirror thyroid immune responses. A 13 V-J signature model separated ophthalmopathy from stable hyperthyroidism, with about 90% sensitivity and just under 84% specificity in cross-validation and 80%/75% in testing.

Amplification of TCR beta CDR3 regions was carried out from RNA transcripts. The first round of RT-PCR for the TCR CDR3 was performed with the HTBI primer set and the Qiagen OneStep RT-PCR kit. A second multiplex PCR round built the libraries, followed by size selection and purification. Sequencing of the libraries was done on an Illumina HiSeq2000 using paired-end 100 bp reads. In the source study's methods: Raw data were processed with SOAPnuke, discarding reads with adapters, uncalled bases, mean Phred below 15, or no exact constant-primer or identifier match. High-quality paired reads were merged with COPE v1.2.5, and unique nucleotide sequences were defined as clonotypes. MiTCR v1.1 was used to align clonotypes to the IMGT TRBV, TRBD and TRBJ reference segments. The analysis included only V-J combinations with a frequency above 0.0001, which together covered over 98% of the repertoires. A TCS score was defined as the ratio of F50 (clonal expansion) to E x V (chaos), with BLOSUM62-based TCRdist applied between CDR3 peptides within each V-J. Welch's t-statistics and random forest reduced around 520 V-J features to roughly 13, which were used in a naive Bayes classifier (R e1071). TCRdb took the public reads, trimmed them with fastp at Q25, ran MiXCR for clone calling and kept in-frame beta chains. Rows are unified per CDR3 protein, each entry keeping the most common DNA and genes. The V and J calls reflect TCRdb's pipeline rather than the authors' work. The sample contains more than 300,000 distinct CDR3 sequences, roughly 14% of them found a single time. Less than 20% of the sample comes from the top ten.

This clonotype was counted ten times or more. The target of this receptor is not known. Base qualities are not at hand, and no much larger clone is one base apart. Moderately to severely active disease, a Clinical Activity Score of at least 3, a NOSPECS grade of at least 4, and a duration under 3 months were present in ophthalmopathy patients. Any patient with an uncontrolled infection, another autoimmune disease, pregnancy or lactation was excluded. Clinical symptoms, serum thyroxine and TRAb, thyroid ultrasound, and orbital computed tomography formed the basis for the diagnoses. PBMCs were separated from around 9.1 ml of fresh peripheral blood using Ficoll-Paque density gradient centrifugation. Total RNA was extracted using Trizol reagent, and RNA quality was assessed on an Agilent 2100 Bioanalyzer. Sequenced: blood. This TCR was recovered from a woman aged 30 to 39 with Graves' ophthalmopathy.

The CDR3 here reads CASSLVSGGVNNSPLHF. The bases read TGTGCCAGCAGCTTAGTGTCAGGGGGTGTAAATAATTCACCCCTCCACTTT. The chain joins TRBV11-2 to TRBJ1-6; the central 7 bases match TRBD1. V lost 1 base and J lost 5 bases, and the count of bases not matched to a germline gene is 8. CDR1 and CDR2, looked up from the germline V gene, are SGHAT and FQNNGV. The CDR3 contains 17 residues, cysteine and phenylalanine counted. Only the CDR3 portion is preserved as DNA: 51 bases, with reading frame beginning at the first base.